The text below deals with one TCR beta chain. Antigen: not known. This CDR3 region has 16 residues. Germline V gives CDR1 MRHNA, CDR2 SNTAGT. Trimming cost V 6 bases and J 4 bases; bases outside gene matches: 10. Assay used: immunoSEQ multiplex PCR; TCRdb lists only in-frame clones, some missing. The sample includes 100,000 to 140,000 clones, roughly 86% seen only once; the top ten take approximately 0.76%. This entry belongs to a study of graft-versus-host responses after intestinal transplantation. Study conclusions and caveats: Maximum circulating GvH clone levels tracked with early post-transplant HvG decreases. The recipient marrow held GvH clones, and some of them showed up first in ileum or blood.

This TCR came from a human donor who was the organ donor for an intestinal transplant. The chain recombines TRBV6-4 with TRBJ2-1, with 9 bases lining up with TRBD2. Sample: unstimulated CD4+ T cells sorted from spleen or lymph node cells, taken before transplant. As DNA, the CDR3 is TGTGCCAGCAGCTACTCTCTTAGCGGGAGTTACAATGAGCAGTTCTTC. Encoded protein: CASSYSLSGSYNEQFF.